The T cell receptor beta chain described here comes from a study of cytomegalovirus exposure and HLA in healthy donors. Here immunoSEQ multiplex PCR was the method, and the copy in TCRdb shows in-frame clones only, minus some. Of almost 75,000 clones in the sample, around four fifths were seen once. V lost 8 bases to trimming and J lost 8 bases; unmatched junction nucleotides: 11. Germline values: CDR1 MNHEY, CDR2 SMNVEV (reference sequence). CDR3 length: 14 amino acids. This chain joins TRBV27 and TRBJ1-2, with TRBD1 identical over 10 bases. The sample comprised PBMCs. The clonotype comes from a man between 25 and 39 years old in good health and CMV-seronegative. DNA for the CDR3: TGTGCCAGCTCTAACCGGGACAGGGGATGGGGCTACACCTTC. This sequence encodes CASSNRDRGWGYTF.